This T cell receptor beta chain was sequenced for a study of blood T cell repertoires in COVID-19. Study at large: Specimens from acute and convalescent COVID-19 originated in the United States, Italy and Spain. T cells, B-cell-depleted T cells, or PBMCs provided the cDNA or gDNA that served as material.

Germline CDR1 and CDR2: SGHRS and YFSETQ. With V trimmed by 4 bases and J by 4 bases, 6 bases remained unmatched. This CDR3 comprises 14 residues. The data were produced by immunoSEQ multiplex PCR, yet TCRdb's version contains in-frame clones alone and is incomplete. The repertoire holds fewer than 70,000 clones, with about 91% as singletons. The V and J genes are TRBV5-1 and TRBJ1-2; 8 bases map to TRBD1. This receptor was identified in a man aged 45-65 years with active COVID-19. The sequenced sample was peripheral blood. CDR3 DNA: TGCGCCAGCAGCAGAGGACAGGGTGGCTATGGCTACACCTTC. Encoded protein: CASSRGQGGYGYTF.